One TCR beta chain is described in this entry. The antigen is unknown. This sample was included in a study of T cells in localized non-small cell lung cancer. Findings and limits, study-wide: In uninvolved adjacent lung, T cell clonality reached its highest value, exceeding tumor. Sequencing involved a lone tumor region, leaving heterogeneity possible.

Trimming cost V 4 bases and J 9 bases, with 16 bases left between them. Germline loops: CDR1 LNHDA, CDR2 SQIVND (reference sequence). CDR3 length equals 13 residues. Here immunoSEQ multiplex PCR was the method, and the copy in TCRdb shows in-frame clones only, minus some. The sample includes under 45,000 clones, about 80% seen only once; the top ten take 7.8%. The V call is TRBV19, the J call TRBJ2-7, with D possibly being TRBD2 (7 bases). The sample consisted of PBMCs, taken before any cancer treatment. The TCR originated in a man aged 40-75 years with stage II lung adenocarcinoma. In nucleotides, the CDR3 is TGTGCCAGTAGTAGGGGGCGCGGGGGTCGGCAGTACTTC. This translates into CASSRGRGGRQYF.